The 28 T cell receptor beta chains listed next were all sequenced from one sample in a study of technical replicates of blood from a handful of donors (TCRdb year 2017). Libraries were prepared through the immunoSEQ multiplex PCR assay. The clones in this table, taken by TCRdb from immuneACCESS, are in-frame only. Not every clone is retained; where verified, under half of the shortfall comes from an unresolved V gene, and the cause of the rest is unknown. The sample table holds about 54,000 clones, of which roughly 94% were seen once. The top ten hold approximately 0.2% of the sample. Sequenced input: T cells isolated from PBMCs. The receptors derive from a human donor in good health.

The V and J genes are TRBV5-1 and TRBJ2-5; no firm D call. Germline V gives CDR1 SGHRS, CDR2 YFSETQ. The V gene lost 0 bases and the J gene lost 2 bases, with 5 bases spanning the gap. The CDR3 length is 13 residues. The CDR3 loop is CASSLDPQETQYF. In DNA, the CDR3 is TGCGCCAGCAGCTTGGATCCACAAGAGACCCAGTACTTC.

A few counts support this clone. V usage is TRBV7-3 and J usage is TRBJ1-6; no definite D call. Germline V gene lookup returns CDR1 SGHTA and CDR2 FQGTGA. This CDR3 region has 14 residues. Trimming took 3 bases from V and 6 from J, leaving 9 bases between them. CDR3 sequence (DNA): TGTGCCAGCAGCTTTACCGTGCGTAATTCACCCCTCCACTTT. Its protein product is CASSFTVRNSPLHF. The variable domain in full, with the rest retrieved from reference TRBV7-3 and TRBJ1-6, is GAGVSQTPSNKVTEKGKYVELRCDPISGHTALYWYRQSLGQGPEFLIYFQGTGAADDSGLPNDRFFAVRPEGSVSTLKIQRTERGDSAVYLCASSFTVRNSPLHFGNGTRLTVT.

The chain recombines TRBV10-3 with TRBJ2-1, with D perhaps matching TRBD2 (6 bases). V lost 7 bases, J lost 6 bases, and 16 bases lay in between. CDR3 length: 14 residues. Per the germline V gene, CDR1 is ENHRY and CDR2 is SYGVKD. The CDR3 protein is CAIMDGSSINEQFF. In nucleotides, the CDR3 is TGTGCCATCATGGACGGGAGCAGTATCAATGAGCAGTTCTTC.

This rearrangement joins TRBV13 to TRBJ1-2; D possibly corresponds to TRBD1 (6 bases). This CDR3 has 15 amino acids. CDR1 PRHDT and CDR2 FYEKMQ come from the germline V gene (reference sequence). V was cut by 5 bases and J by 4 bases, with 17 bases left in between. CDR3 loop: CASSPEGPGAYGYTF. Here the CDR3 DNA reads TGTGCCAGCAGCCCAGAGGGCCCAGGGGCCTATGGCTACACCTTC.

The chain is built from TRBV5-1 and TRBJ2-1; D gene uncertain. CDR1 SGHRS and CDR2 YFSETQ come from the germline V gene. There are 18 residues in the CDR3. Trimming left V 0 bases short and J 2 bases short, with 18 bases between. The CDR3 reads CASSLGEAPLPPYNEQFF. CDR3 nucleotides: TGCGCCAGCAGCTTGGGCGAAGCGCCCCTGCCCCCCTACAATGAGCAGTTCTTC.

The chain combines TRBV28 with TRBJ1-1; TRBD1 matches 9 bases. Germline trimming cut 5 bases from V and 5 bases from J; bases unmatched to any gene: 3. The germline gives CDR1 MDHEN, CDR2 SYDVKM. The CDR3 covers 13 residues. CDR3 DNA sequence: TGTGCCAGCAGTAACAGGGGGCTTACTGAAGCTTTCTTT. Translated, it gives CASSNRGLTEAFF. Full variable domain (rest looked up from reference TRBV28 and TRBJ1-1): DVKVTQSSRYLVKRTGEKVFLECVQDMDHENMFWYRQDPGLGLRLIYFSYDVKMKEKGDIPEGYSVSREKKERFSLILESASTNQTSMYLCASSNRGLTEAFFGQGTRLTVV.

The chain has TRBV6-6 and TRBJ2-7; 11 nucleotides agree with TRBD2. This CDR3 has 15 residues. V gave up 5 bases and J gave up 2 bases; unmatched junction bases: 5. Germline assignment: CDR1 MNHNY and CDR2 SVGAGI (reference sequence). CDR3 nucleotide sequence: TGTGCCAGCAGTCACGCTAGCGGGGGGACCTACGAGCAGTACTTC. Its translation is CASSHASGGTYEQYF.

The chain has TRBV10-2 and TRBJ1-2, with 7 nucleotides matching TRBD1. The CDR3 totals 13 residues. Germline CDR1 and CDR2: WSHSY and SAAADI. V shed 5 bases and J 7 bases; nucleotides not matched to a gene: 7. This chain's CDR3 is CASSSDRVGGYTF. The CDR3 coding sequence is TGCGCCAGCAGTAGCGACAGGGTCGGTGGCTACACCTTC.

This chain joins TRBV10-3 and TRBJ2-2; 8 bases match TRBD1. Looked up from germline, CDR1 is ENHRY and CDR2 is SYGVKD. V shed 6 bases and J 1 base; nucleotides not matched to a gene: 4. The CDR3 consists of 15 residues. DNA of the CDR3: TGTGCCATCAGCTCCGGACAGGGGAACACCGGGGAGCTGTTTTTT. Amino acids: CAISSGQGNTGELFF.

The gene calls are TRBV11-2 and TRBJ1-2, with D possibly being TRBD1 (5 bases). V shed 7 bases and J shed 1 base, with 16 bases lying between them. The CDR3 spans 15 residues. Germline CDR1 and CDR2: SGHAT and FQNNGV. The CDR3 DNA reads TGTGCCAGCACCGTGGGGACGGGAGGTAACTATGGCTACACCTTC. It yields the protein CASTVGTGGNYGYTF.

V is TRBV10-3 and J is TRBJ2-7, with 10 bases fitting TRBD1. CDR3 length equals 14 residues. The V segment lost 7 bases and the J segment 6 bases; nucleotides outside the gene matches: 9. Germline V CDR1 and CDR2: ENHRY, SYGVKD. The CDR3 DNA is TGTGCCATCAAAGAGAGGGACAGGGGAACCGAGCAGTACTTC. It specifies CAIKERDRGTEQYF.

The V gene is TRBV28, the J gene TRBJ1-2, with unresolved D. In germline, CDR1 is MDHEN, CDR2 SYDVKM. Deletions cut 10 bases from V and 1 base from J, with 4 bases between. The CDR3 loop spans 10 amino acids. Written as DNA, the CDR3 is TGTGCCACCCTTAACTATGGCTACACCTTC. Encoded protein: CATLNYGYTF.

Here the CDR3 DNA reads TGTGCCAGTAGTATAGACCATTCAGCGGGGGCCAAGGGAGTAGGTCAGCCCCAGCATTTT. Its translation: CASSIDHSAGAKGVGQPQHF. The chain recombines TRBV19 with TRBJ1-5, with TRBD1 as a possible D gene (6 bases). Germline CDR1 and CDR2: LNHDA and SQIVND (reference sequence). CDR3 length equals 20 residues. V gave up 0 bases and J gave up 6 bases, with 27 bases separating them. Full variable domain (remainder filled in from reference TRBV19 and TRBJ1-5): DGGITQSPKYLFRKEGQNVTLSCEQNLNHDAMYWYRQDPGQGLRLIYYSQIVNDFQKGDIAEGYSVSREKKESFPLTVTSAQKNPTAFYLCASSIDHSAGAKGVGQPQHFGDGTRLSIL.

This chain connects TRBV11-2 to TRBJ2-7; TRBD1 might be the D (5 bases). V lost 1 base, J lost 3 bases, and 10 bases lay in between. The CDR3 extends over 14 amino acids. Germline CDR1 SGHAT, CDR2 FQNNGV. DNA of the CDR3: TGTGCCAGCAGCTTAGCCGACAGATACTACGAGCAGTACTTC. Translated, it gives CASSLADRYYEQYF.

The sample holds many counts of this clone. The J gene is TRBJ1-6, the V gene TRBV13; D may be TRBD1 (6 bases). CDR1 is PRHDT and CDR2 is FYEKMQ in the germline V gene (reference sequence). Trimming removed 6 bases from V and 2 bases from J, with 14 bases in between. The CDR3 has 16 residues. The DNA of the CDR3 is TGTGCCAGCAGTTTACAGGGATCTACCTATAATTCACCCCTCCACTTT. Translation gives CASSLQGSTYNSPLHF.

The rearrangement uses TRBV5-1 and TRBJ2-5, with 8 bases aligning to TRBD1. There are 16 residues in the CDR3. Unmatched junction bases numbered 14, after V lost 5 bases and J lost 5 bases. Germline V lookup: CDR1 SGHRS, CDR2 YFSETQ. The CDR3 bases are TGCGCCAGCAGTTGGGCAGGGGGCCCCACCCAGGAGACCCAGTACTTC. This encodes CASSWAGGPTQETQYF.

The CDR3 sequence: CASSLAASGGETDTQYF. The CDR3 nucleotides are TGTGCCAGCAGCTTAGCAGCTAGCGGGGGGGAGACAGATACGCAGTATTTT. This chain uses TRBV7-9 with TRBJ2-3, with 12 bases fitting TRBD2. CDR3 length: 17 amino acids. The V gene end was trimmed by 0 bases and the J gene end by 3 bases; junction bases not matched to a gene: 4. CDR1 and CDR2 (germline): SEHNR, FQNEAQ (reference sequence).

Here the CDR3 DNA reads TGTGCCAGCAGTTTACCGGTAGGGGACACTGAAGCTTTCTTT. This gives the protein CASSLPVGDTEAFF. This chain connects TRBV28 to TRBJ1-1; D may be TRBD1 (5 bases). Germline assignment: CDR1 MDHEN and CDR2 SYDVKM. V gave up 2 bases and J gave up 3 bases, with 10 bases separating them. This CDR3 comprises 14 residues.

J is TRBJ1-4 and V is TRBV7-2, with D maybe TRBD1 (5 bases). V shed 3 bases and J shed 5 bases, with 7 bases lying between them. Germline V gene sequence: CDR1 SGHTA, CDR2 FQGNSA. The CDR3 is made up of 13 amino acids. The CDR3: CASSFRGNEKLFF. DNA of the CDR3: TGTGCCAGCAGCTTCCGGGGGAATGAAAAACTGTTTTTT.

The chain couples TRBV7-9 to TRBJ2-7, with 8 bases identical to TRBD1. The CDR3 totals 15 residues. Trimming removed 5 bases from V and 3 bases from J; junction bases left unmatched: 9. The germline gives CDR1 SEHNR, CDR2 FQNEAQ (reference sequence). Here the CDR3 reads CASSRPTGGFYEQYF. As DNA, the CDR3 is TGTGCCAGCAGCAGACCAACAGGGGGATTCTACGAGCAGTACTTC. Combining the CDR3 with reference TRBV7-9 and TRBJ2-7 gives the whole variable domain DTGVSQNPRHKITKRGQNVTFRCDPISEHNRLYWYRQTLGQGPEFLTYFQNEAQLEKSRLLSDRFSAERPKGSFSTLEIQRTEQGDSAMYLCASSRPTGGFYEQYFGPGTRLTVT.

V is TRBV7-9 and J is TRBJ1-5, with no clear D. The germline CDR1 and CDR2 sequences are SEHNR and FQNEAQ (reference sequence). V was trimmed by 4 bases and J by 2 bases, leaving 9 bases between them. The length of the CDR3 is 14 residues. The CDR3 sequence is CASSYHFGNQPQHF. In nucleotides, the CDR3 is TGTGCCAGCAGCTATCACTTCGGCAATCAGCCCCAGCATTTT.

The CDR3 DNA follows: TGTGCCAGCAGCGTATCGAGCGGGGGGCCCACAGATACGCAGTATTTT. Translation gives CASSVSSGGPTDTQYF. The rearrangement uses TRBV9 and TRBJ2-3, with 9 bases fitting TRBD2. The germline gives CDR1 SGDLS, CDR2 YYNGEE. There are 16 residues in the CDR3. Trimming took 1 base from V and 2 from J; bases not matched to a gene: 5.

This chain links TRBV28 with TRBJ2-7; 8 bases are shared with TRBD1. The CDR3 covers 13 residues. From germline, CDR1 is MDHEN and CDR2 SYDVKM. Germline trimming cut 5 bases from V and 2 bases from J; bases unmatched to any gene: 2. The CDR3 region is CASSDRGAYEQYF. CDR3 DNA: TGTGCCAGCAGTGACAGGGGTGCCTACGAGCAGTACTTC.

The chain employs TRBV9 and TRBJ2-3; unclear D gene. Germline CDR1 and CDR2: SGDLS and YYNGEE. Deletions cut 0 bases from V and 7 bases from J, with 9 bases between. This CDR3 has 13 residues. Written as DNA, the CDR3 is TGTGCCAGCAGCGTAGATGGCTCCAATACGCAGTATTTT. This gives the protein CASSVDGSNTQYF.

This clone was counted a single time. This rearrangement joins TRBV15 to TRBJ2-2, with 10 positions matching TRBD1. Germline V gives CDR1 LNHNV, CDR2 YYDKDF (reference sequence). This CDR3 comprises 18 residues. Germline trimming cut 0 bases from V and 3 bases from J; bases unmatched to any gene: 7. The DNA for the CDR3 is TGTGCCACCAGCAGAGATCGGGGGGACAGGGGCGACACCGGGGAGCTGTTTTTT. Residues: CATSRDRGDRGDTGELFF.

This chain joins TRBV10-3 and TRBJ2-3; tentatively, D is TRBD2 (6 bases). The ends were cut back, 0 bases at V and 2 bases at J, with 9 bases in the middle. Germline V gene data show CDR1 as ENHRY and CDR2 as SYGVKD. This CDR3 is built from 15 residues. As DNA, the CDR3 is TGTGCCATCAGTGAGTCGGGGAGGTTCACAGATACGCAGTATTTT. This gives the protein CAISESGRFTDTQYF.

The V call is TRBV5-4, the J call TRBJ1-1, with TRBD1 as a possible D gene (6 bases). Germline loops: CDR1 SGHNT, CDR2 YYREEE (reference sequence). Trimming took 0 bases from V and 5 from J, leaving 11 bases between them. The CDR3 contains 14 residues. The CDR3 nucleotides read TGTGCCAGCAGCTTGGAGGGGGGGCGAACTGAAGCTTTCTTT. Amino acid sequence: CASSLEGGRTEAFF.

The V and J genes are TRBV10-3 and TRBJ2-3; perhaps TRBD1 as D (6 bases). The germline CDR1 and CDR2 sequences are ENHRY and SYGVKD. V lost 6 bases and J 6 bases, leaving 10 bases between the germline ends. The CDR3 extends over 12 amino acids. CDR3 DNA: TGTGCCATCAGGGACAGCGCCGATACGCAGTATTTT. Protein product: CAIRDSADTQYF.